These 23 T cell receptor beta chains originate from one sample sequenced in a study of CD8+CD57+ T cells in acquired aplastic anemia. TCR beta VDJ and CDR3 profiles were obtained from a genomic DNA template. In TCRdb, the reads were re-called with MiXCR into one record per CDR3 protein. Altogether some 240,000 distinct CDR3 sequences are present, approximately 35% being singletons, with the ten largest covering 0.95% to 1.3%. The material sequenced was sorted CD4+, CD8+, or CD8+CD57+ T cells (not recorded which) from PBMCs. These receptors all come from a human donor in good health, serving as a control.

This chain's CDR3 is CASTWGATYEQYF. The CDR3 nucleotides read TGTGCCAGCACCTGGGGGGCCACCTACGAGCAGTACTTC. The rearrangement uses TRBV10-3 and TRBJ2-7; D tentatively fits TRBD1 or TRBD2 (6 bases each). Trimming left V 10 bases short and J 2 bases short, with 15 bases between. The germline CDR1 and CDR2 sequences are ENHRY and SYGVKD. This CDR3 spans 13 amino acids.

To note about this clonotype: One junction end disagrees with the germline gene, perhaps due to a read error. The rearrangement uses TRBV11-2 and TRBJ1-1, with D uncertain. Germline loops: CDR1 SGHAT, CDR2 FQNNGV. This CDR3 region has 16 residues. CDR3 in amino acids: CASSLGILRMNTEAFF. The CDR3 DNA reads as TGTGCCAGCAGCTTAGGAATCCTCCGGATGAACACAGAAGCTTTCTTT.

Details on this clonotype: A read error may be the cause here, since a much bigger clone is one base away. This chain uses TRBV20-1 with TRBJ2-1, with unresolved D. The CDR3 has 16 amino acids. The germline gives CDR1 DFQATT, CDR2 SNEGSKA (reference sequence). The CDR3 DNA follows: TGCAGTGCTAGGGTTGTGGGTGGGCAGCGCTACAATGAGCAGTCCTTC. It codes for CSARVVGGQRYNEQSF.

This clonotype was picked up many times. This chain links TRBV19 with TRBJ2-7; no clear D gene. Germline assignment: CDR1 LNHDA and CDR2 SQIVND (reference sequence). The CDR3 loop spans 15 amino acids. The V and J ends lost 3 bases and 3 bases respectively, with 15 bases between them. CDR3: CASSIWLKSRYEQYF. The CDR3, as DNA: TGTGCCAGTAGTATTTGGCTTAAAAGCCGCTACGAGCAGTACTTC.

A note on this clonotype: Here the CDR3 omits its conserved ending phenylalanine or tryptophan, so a read error is the likely source. The limits of the CDR3 on the DNA are not certain, so only TCRdb's listed CDR3 is given. The V gene is TRBV19, the J gene TRBJ1-1; TRBD1, the table's D call, was not compared with the DNA. Germline V gene sequence: CDR1 LNHDA, CDR2 SQIVND (reference sequence). The CDR3 sequence runs 8 residues, both termini included. CDR3 sequence reads: CASSIDFP.

The chain employs TRBV6-1 and TRBJ1-1; 9 bases align to TRBD1. Trimming removed 2 bases from V and 3 bases from J; junction bases left unmatched: 7. The CDR3 has 16 residues. The V gene's germline CDR1 is MNHNS and CDR2 SASEGT. CDR3 bases: TGTGCCAGCAGTGAAACCCCGGGACAGGGAGACACTGAAGCTTTCTTT. It codes for CASSETPGQGDTEAFF.

The rearrangement uses TRBV12-3 or TRBV12-4 and TRBJ1-1, with D tentatively TRBD1 (6 bases). Trimming removed 2 bases at V and 0 bases at J, with 13 bases between. This CDR3 comprises 16 residues. The chain's CDR3 is CASSLPGRGMNTEAFF. CDR3 in DNA: TGTGCCAGCAGTTTACCTGGCAGGGGAATGAACACTGAAGCTTTCTTT.

On this clonotype itself: This may arise from a read error, as a much more abundant clone is one base away. The V call is TRBV12-3 or TRBV12-4, the J call TRBJ2-1; D may be TRBD1 (6 bases). CDR3 length equals 12 residues. The CDR3, as DNA: TGTGCCGGCAGCCTAGGGGGTGCCGAGCAGTTCTTC. It codes for CAGSLGGAEQFF.

This clonotype was recorded at least ten times. The chain couples TRBV29-1 to TRBJ1-2, with D maybe TRBD1 (5 bases). The V and J ends lost 7 bases and 3 bases respectively, with 18 bases between them. The CDR3 is made up of 14 amino acids. Germline-derived CDR1 and CDR2 are SQVTM and ANQGSEA. The CDR3 sequence: CSAAPRGDYYGYTF. CDR3 coding DNA: TGCAGCGCCGCCCCGCGGGGGGACTACTATGGCTACACCTTC.

Notes on this clonotype: Here the CDR3 omits its conserved ending phenylalanine or tryptophan, so a read error is the likely source. The genes are TRBV11-2 and TRBJ1-4; D perhaps matches TRBD1 (6 bases). Germline CDR1 SGHAT, CDR2 FQNNGV. Trimming removed 5 bases from V and 7 bases from J, with 20 bases in between. The CDR3 spans 16 residues. The chain's CDR3 is CASSPQGTIISEKLFS. The CDR3 DNA reads TGTGCCAGCAGCCCCCAAGGGACAATTATAAGTGAAAAACTGTTTTCT.

In its sample, this clonotype was seen many times. This rearrangement joins TRBV7-6 to TRBJ2-7; D gene unclear. Looked up from germline, CDR1 is SGHVS and CDR2 is FNYEAQ. Trimming stripped 3 bases from V and 5 bases from J, with 8 bases between. The CDR3 covers 12 residues. In DNA form, the CDR3 reads TGTGCCAGCAGCTTCGGAATGAACGAGCAGTACTTC. This encodes CASSFGMNEQYF. Using reference TRBV7-6 and TRBJ2-7 for the parts outside the CDR3, the full variable domain is GAGVSQSPRYKVTKRGQDVALRCDPISGHVSLYWYRQALGQGPEFLTYFNYEAQQDKSGLPNDRFSAERPEGSISTLTIQRTEQRDSAMYRCASSFGMNEQYFGPGTRLTVT.

This clonotype was found many times. V usage is TRBV7-6 and J usage is TRBJ2-7; D may be TRBD1 (5 bases). Germline V CDR1 and CDR2: SGHVS, FNYEAQ. This CDR3 has 14 amino acids. The V gene lost 0 bases and the J gene lost 4 bases, with 10 bases spanning the gap. The CDR3 here is CASSLAPGSYEQYF. CDR3 sequence (DNA): TGTGCCAGCAGCTTAGCCCCAGGGTCGTACGAGCAGTACTTC.

The J gene is TRBJ1-2, the V gene TRBV19, with unresolved D. Germline V gene lookup returns CDR1 LNHDA and CDR2 SQIVND (reference sequence). The CDR3 covers 13 residues. The ends were cut back, 3 bases at V and 4 bases at J, with 9 bases in the middle. In nucleotides, the CDR3 is TGTGCCAGTAGTATTCCCGGGTTCTATGGCTACACCTTC. Its protein is CASSIPGFYGYTF.

This clonotype was found many times. V usage is TRBV19 and J usage is TRBJ1-2, with D unresolved. The CDR3 length is 15 residues. V was cut by 9 bases and J by 7 bases, with 24 bases left in between. Germline CDR1 is LNHDA and CDR2 is SQIVND (reference sequence). CDR3 region: CASFPAASSYRGYTF. The CDR3 nucleotides are TGTGCCAGCTTCCCAGCCGCCTCAAGTTATCGTGGCTACACCTTC.

This clonotype showed up just a few times. The rearrangement uses TRBV11-2 and TRBJ2-3; D possibly corresponds to TRBD1 (6 bases). Germline loops: CDR1 SGHAT, CDR2 FQNNGV. CDR3 length: 15 residues. V was cut by 6 bases and J by 6 bases, with 19 bases left in between. The CDR3 loop reads CASSYSRLTGDTQYF. The CDR3 DNA reads TGTGCCAGCAGTTATTCCCGACTGACAGGCGATACGCAGTATTTT.

This clonotype was picked up many times. The chain uses TRBV5-6 and TRBJ1-6; 11 positions match TRBD1. Unmatched junction bases numbered 5, after V lost 0 bases and J lost 9 bases. CDR3 length: 16 residues. The germline V gene encodes CDR1 SGHDT and CDR2 YYEEEE. CDR3 region: CASSLADRGQGSPLHF. In DNA, the CDR3 is TGTGCCAGCAGCTTGGCGGACAGGGGGCAGGGTTCACCCCTCCACTTT.

The sample holds many counts of this clonotype. V and J are TRBV2 and TRBJ2-1; 8 nucleotides agree with TRBD2. V lost 9 bases and J lost 3; bases outside the gene matches: 7. CDR1 is SNHLY, CDR2 FYNNEI, per germline. The CDR3 runs to 14 residues. DNA of the CDR3: TGTGCCAGAGATACTAGCGGTAACTACAATGAGCAGTTCTTC. This gives the protein CARDTSGNYNEQFF.

This chain uses TRBV20-1 with TRBJ2-5; D call uncertain. The V gene's germline CDR1 is DFQATT and CDR2 SNEGSKA (reference sequence). V was trimmed by 6 bases and J by 0 bases, leaving 8 bases between them. This CDR3 is 12 amino acids long. CDR3 residues: CSASSDQETQYF. CDR3 in DNA: TGCAGTGCCAGCTCCGACCAAGAGACCCAGTACTTC.

The chain recombines TRBV5-1 with TRBJ2-3; 9 positions match TRBD1. The CDR3 covers 15 residues. The germline CDR1 and CDR2 sequences are SGHRS and YFSETQ. The ends lost 5 bases at V and 6 bases at J; junction bases unmatched: 10. The CDR3 nucleotides are TGCGCCAGCAGTTATCGACAGGGGGGATACGATACGCAGTATTTT. Its translation: CASSYRQGGYDTQYF. Full variable domain (missing parts from reference TRBV5-1 and TRBJ2-3): KAGVTQTPRYLIKTRGQQVTLSCSPISGHRSVSWYQQTPGQGLQFLFEYFSETQRNKGNFPGRFSGRQFSNSRSEMNVSTLELGDSALYLCASSYRQGGYDTQYFGPGTRLTVL.

The CDR3 nucleotides read TGTGCCAGTGATCCCCGGGCTAGTTCGACCTACGAGCAGTACTTC. Its translation is CASDPRASSTYEQYF. V and J are TRBV19 and TRBJ2-7; D is unclear. This CDR3 comprises 15 residues. The V end lost 8 bases, the J end lost 2 bases, and 19 bases lay between the germline ends. Germline V lookup: CDR1 LNHDA, CDR2 SQIVND (reference sequence).

The V and J genes are TRBV2 and TRBJ2-5; D unresolved. The CDR3 has 13 amino acids. The germline V gene has CDR1 SNHLY and CDR2 FYNNEI. V gave up 2 bases and J gave up 5 bases, with 9 bases separating them. CDR3 residues: CASSETIGETQYF. The CDR3 bases are TGTGCCAGCAGTGAAACGATCGGTGAGACCCAGTACTTC.

Only a few counts were recorded for this clonotype. The chain joins TRBV6-6 to TRBJ1-1; 9 bases are a match to TRBD1. V shed 8 bases, J shed 3 bases, and the junction held 1 base outside the gene matches. Germline values: CDR1 MNHNY, CDR2 SVGAGI (reference sequence). The CDR3 loop spans 12 amino acids. The CDR3 region has the DNA TGTGCCAGCGACAGGGGGGACACTGAAGCTTTCTTT. It is translated as CASDRGDTEAFF.

This CDR3 reads CASSFPGAMETQYF. For the CDR3, the DNA is TGCGCCAGCAGCTTCCCTGGGGCCATGGAGACCCAGTACTTC. V is TRBV5-1 and J is TRBJ2-5, with D possibly matching TRBD1 (5 bases). CDR1 and CDR2 from the germline V gene are SGHRS and YFSETQ. Trimming took 2 bases from V and 5 from J, leaving 13 bases between them. The length of the CDR3 is 14 residues.